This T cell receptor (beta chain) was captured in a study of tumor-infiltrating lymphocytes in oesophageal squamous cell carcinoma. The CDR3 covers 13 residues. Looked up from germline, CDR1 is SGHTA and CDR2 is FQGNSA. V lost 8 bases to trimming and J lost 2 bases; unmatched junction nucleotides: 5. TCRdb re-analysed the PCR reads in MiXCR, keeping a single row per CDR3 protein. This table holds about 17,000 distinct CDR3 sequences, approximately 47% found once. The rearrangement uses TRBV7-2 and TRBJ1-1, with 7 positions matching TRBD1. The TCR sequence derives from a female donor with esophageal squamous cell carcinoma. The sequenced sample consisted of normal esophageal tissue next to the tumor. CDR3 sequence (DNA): TGTGCCAGCGACGACAGGGCAAACACTGAAGCTTTCTTT. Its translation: CASDDRANTEAFF.